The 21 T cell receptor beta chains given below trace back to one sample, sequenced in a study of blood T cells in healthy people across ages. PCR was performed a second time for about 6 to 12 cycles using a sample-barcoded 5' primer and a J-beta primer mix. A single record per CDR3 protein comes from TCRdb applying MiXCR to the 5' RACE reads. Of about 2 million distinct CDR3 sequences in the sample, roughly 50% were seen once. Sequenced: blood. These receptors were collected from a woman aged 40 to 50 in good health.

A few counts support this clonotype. The chain's CDR3 is CASSSAGTGGEETQYF. The CDR3 DNA reads as TGCGCCAGCAGCTCAGCCGGGACAGGCGGGGAGGAGACCCAGTACTTC. The V and J genes are TRBV5-1 and TRBJ2-5, with 8 bases fitting TRBD1. The CDR3 spans 16 residues. Germline CDR1 and CDR2: SGHRS and YFSETQ. With V trimmed by 3 bases and J by 5 bases, 12 bases remained unmatched.

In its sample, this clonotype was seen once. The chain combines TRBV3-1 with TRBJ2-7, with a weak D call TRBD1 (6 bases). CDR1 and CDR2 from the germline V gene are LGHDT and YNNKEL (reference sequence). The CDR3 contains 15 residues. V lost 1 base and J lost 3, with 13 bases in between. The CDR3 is CASSQGQVAFYEQYF. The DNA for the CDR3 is TGTGCCAGCAGCCAAGGACAGGTTGCTTTCTACGAGCAGTACTTC.

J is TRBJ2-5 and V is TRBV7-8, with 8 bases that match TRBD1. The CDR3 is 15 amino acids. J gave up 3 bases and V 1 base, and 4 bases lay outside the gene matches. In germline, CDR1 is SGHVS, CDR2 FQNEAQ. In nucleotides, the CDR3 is TGTGCCAGCAGCTTAGGCCAGGACAGGGAAGAGACCCAGTACTTC. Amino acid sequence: CASSLGQDREETQYF.

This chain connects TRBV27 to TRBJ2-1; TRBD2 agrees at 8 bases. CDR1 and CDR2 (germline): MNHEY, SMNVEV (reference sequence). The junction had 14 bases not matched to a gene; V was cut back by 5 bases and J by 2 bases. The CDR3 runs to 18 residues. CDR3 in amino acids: CASSPPPRLAPPYNEQFF. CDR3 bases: TGTGCCAGCAGTCCGCCCCCTCGACTAGCGCCCCCCTACAATGAGCAGTTCTTC.

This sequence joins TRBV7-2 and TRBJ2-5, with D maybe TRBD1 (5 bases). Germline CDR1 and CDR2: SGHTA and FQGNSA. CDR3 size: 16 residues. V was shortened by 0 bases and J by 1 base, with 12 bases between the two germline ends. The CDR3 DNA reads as TGTGCCAGCAGCTTAGCGCGGCAGGGCCTCCAAGAGACCCAGTACTTC. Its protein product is CASSLARQGLQETQYF.

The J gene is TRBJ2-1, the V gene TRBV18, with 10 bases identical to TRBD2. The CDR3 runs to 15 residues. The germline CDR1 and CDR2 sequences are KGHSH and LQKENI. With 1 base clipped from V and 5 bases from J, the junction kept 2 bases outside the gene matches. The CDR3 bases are TGTGCCAGCTCACCACTAGCGGGGGGCCACAATGAGCAGTTCTTC. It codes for CASSPLAGGHNEQFF.

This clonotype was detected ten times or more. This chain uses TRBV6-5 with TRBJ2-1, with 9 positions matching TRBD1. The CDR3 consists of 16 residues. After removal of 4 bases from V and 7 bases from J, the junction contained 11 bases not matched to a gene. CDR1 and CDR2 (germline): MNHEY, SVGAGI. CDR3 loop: CASSSQTGTGRNEQFF. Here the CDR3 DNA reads TGTGCCAGCAGTTCCCAAACCGGGACAGGGCGTAATGAGCAGTTCTTC.

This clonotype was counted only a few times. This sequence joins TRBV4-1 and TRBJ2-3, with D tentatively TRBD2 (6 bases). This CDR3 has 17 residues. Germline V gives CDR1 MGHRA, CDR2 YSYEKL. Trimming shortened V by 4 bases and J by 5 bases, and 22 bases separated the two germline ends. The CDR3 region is CASSPPRDSSWGDTQYF. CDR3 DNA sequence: TGCGCCAGCAGCCCCCCCCGGGACTCTTCGTGGGGAGATACGCAGTATTTT.

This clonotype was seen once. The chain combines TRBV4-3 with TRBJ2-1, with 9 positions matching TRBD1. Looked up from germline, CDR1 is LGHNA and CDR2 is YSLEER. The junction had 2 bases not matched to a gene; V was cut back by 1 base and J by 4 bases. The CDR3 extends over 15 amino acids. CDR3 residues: CASSQATGGYNEQFF. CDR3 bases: TGCGCCAGCAGCCAAGCGACAGGGGGATACAATGAGCAGTTCTTC.

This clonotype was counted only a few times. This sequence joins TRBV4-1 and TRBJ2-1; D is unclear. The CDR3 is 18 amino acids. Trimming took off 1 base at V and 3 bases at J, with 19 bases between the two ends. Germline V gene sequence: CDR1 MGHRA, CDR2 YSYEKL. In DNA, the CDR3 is TGCGCCAGCAGCCAAGGGCAGCTCGTCACAGAGGACTACAATGAGCAGTTCTTC. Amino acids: CASSQGQLVTEDYNEQFF.

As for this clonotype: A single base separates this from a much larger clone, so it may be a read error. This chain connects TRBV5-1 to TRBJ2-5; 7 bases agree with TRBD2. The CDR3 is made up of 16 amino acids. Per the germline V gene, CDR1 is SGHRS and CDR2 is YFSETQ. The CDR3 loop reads CASSLEWLAAQEAQYF. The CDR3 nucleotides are TGCGCCAGCAGCTTGGAATGGCTAGCGGCTCAAGAGGCCCAGTACTTC.

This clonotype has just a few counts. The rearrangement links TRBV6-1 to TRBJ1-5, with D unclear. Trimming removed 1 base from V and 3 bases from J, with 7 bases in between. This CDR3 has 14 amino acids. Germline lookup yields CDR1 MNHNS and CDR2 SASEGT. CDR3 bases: TGTGCCAGCAGTGAAGAACCTTTCAATCAGCCCCAGCATTTT. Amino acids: CASSEEPFNQPQHF.

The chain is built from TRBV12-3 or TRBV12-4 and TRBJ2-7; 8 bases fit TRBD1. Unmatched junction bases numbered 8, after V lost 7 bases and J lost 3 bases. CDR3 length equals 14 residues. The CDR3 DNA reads TGTGCCAGCAACATGGGGACAGGCATCTACGAGCAGTACTTC. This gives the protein CASNMGTGIYEQYF.

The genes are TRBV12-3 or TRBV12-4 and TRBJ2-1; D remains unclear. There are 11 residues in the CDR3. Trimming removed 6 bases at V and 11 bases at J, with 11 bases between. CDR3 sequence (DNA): TGTGCCAGCAGCTCTAATTTGAAGCAGTTCTTC. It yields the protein CASSSNLKQFF.

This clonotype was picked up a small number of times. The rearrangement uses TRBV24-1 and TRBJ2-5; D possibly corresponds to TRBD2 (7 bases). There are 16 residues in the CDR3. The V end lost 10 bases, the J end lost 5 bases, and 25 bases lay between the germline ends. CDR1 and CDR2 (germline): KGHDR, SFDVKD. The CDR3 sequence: CATASLGGAREETQYF. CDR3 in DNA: TGTGCCACTGCCTCCCTAGGGGGGGCCAGGGAGGAGACCCAGTACTTC.

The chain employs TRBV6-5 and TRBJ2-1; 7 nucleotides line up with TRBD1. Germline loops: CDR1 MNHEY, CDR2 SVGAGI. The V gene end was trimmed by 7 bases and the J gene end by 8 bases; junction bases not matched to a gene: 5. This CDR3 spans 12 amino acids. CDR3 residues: CASKAGGHEQFF. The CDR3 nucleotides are TGTGCCAGCAAGGCAGGGGGACATGAGCAGTTCTTC.

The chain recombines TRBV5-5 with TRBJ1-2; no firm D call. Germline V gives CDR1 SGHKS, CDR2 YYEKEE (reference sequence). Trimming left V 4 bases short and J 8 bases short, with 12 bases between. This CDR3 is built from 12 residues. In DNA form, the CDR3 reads TGTGCCAGCAGCCCAAGCCTGGGGGGCTACACCTTC. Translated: CASSPSLGGYTF.

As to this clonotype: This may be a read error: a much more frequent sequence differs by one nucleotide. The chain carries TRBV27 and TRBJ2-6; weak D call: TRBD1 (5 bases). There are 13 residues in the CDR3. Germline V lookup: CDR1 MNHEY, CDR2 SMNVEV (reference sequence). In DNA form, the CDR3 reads TGTGCCAGCAGTCCCGCTGGGGCCAACATCCTGACTTTC. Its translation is CASSPAGANILTF.

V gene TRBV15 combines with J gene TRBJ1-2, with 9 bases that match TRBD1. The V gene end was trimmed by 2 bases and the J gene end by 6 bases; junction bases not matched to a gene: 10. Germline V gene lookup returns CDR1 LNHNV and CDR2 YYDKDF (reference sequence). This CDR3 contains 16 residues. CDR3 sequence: CATSRNPGQGINGYTF. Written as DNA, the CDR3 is TGTGCCACCAGCAGAAACCCGGGACAGGGAATAAATGGCTACACCTTC. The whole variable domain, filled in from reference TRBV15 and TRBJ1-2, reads DAMVIQNPRYQVTQFGKPVTLSCSQTLNHNVMYWYQQKSSQAPKLLFHYYDKDFNNEADTPDNFQSRRPNTSFCFLDIRSPGLGDTAMYLCATSRNPGQGINGYTFGSGTRLTVV.

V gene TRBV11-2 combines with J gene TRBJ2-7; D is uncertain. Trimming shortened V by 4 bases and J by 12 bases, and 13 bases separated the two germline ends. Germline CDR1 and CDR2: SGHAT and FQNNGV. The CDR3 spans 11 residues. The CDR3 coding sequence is TGTGCCAGCAGCTCCGGTCCGCTTCCGTACTTC. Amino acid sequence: CASSSGPLPYF.

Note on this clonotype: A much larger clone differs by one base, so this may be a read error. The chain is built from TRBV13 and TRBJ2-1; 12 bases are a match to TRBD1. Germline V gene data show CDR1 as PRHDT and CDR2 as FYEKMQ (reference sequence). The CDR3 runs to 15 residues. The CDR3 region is CVSSLGTGGWDEQFF. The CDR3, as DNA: TGTGTCAGCAGCTTAGGGACAGGGGGCTGGGATGAGCAGTTCTTC.